This is a list of T cell receptor beta chains from one sample in a study of blood T cell repertoires in COVID-19. Only in-frame clones appear in the TCRdb table, and some are missing; sequencing was by immunoSEQ multiplex PCR. The data contain about 87,000 clones, 90% of them singletons. Specimen: peripheral blood. The receptors derive from a man aged 18-30 years with COVID-19, enrolled during active disease. CDR3s include the opening cysteine and the closing phenylalanine or tryptophan. The D gene is left open where the match is weak. Size is omitted from some rows. Given values are once, few, many or a class for expanded clones.

d_call	cdr3_length	v_call	clone_size	j_call	cdr3_nt	cdr3_aa
-	13	TRBV18	few	TRBJ2-5	TGTGCCAGCTCACCGACTCTAGGAGAGACCCAGTACTTC	CASSPTLGETQYF
-	14	TRBV4-3	-	TRBJ1-6	TGCGCCAGCAGCCAAGGCCGGGGGGATTCACCCCTCCACTTT	CASSQGRGDSPLHF
-	11	TRBV6-5	-	TRBJ2-5	TGTGCCAGCAGTTGGAGAGAGACCCAGTACTTC	CASSWRETQYF
TRBD1	14	TRBV30	-	TRBJ1-5	TGTGCCTGGAGCACAGGGGTGTGGAATCAGCCCCAGCATTTT	CAWSTGVWNQPQHF
TRBD1	16	TRBV11-2	-	TRBJ2-7	TGTGCCAGCAGCCCGATACAGGGGCCTCGGCCCTACGAGCAGTACTTC	CASSPIQGPRPYEQYF
-	14	TRBV13	once	TRBJ1-2	TGTGCCAGCGCTCTTGTCGGGGGGAACTATGGCTACACCTTC	CASALVGGNYGYTF
TRBD2	14	TRBV6-4	once	TRBJ2-1	TGTGCCAGCAGTGACGGACGGGAGGGTGATGAGCAGTTCTTC	CASSDGREGDEQFF
-	12	TRBV19	-	TRBJ1-5	TGTGCCAGTAGTGGGGGGAATCAGCCCCAGCATTTT	CASSGGNQPQHF
-	17	TRBV21-1	-	TRBJ2-7	TGTGCCAGCAGCAAAGATGGGAGGGACAGGGTAGAGGACGAGCAGTACTTC	CASSKDGRDRVEDEQYF
TRBD1	20	TRBV15	-	TRBJ1-1	TGTGCCACCAGTAAAGGGGATATCCTCCCGGGACAGGGGTCGAACACTGAAGCTTTCTTT	CATSKGDILPGQGSNTEAFF
TRBD2	17	TRBV18	-	TRBJ2-7	TGTGCCAGCTCACCACTGGGACTAGCGGGAGGGGCCTACGAGCAGTACTTC	CASSPLGLAGGAYEQYF
-	13	TRBV7-2	-	TRBJ1-1	TGTGCCAGCAGGACTTCCATGAACACTGAAGCTTTCTTT	CASRTSMNTEAFF
-	15	TRBV27	-	TRBJ2-2	TGTGCCACCTCCGTTGAGGGCGCCGACACCGGGGAGCTGTTTTTT	CATSVEGADTGELFF
TRBD1	16	TRBV5-5	-	TRBJ2-1	TGTGCCAGCAGCTCTGCTGGACAGGGGTCGTACAATGAGCAGTTCTTC	CASSSAGQGSYNEQFF
-	15	TRBV9	-	TRBJ1-1	TGTGCCAGCAGCGTCCAGGGAGGGATAGGCACTGAAGCTTTCTTT	CASSVQGGIGTEAFF
TRBD1	13	TRBV2	-	TRBJ1-4	TGTGCCAGTAGGGACAGTTATAATGAAAAACTGTTTTTT	CASRDSYNEKLFF
TRBD2	15	TRBV13	-	TRBJ2-7	TGTGCCAGCAGCCTACGGGGAACGGGAGGGTACGAGCAGTACTTC	CASSLRGTGGYEQYF
TRBD2	15	TRBV30	-	TRBJ2-5	TGTGCCTGGAGTCCCGGGACTAGCGGGAGGGAGACCCAGTACTTC	CAWSPGTSGRETQYF
TRBD2	17	TRBV28	-	TRBJ2-3	TGTGCCAGCAGCCGACCCACACGGGAGGTGGGTACAGATACGCAGTATTTT	CASSRPTREVGTDTQYF
-	15	TRBV7-8	-	TRBJ1-5	TGTGCCAGCAGCTTAGGGACAGCCCCTAATCAGCCCCAGCATTTT	CASSLGTAPNQPQHF
TRBD1	16	TRBV27	-	TRBJ1-1	TGTGCCAGCAGCCCGGGACAGGGCCATATGAACACTGAAGCTTTCTTT	CASSPGQGHMNTEAFF
-	14	TRBV28	-	TRBJ2-7	TGTGCCAGCAGTCTCCCCCTCCGGACAGACGAGCAGTACTTC	CASSLPLRTDEQYF
-	14	TRBV27	-	TRBJ2-1	TGTGCCAGCAAGGCCCCAGGCTCCTACAATGAGCAGTTCTTC	CASKAPGSYNEQFF
TRBD1	13	TRBV7-2	-	TRBJ2-5	TGTGCCAGCAGGACAGGGGGGGAAGAGACCCAGTACTTC	CASRTGGEETQYF
-	14	TRBV15	-	TRBJ1-5	TGTGCCACCAGCAGAGCATCCAGCAATCAGCCCCAGCATTTT	CATSRASSNQPQHF
-	14	TRBV7-9	-	TRBJ2-7	TGTGCCAGCAGCTCGAAACGACTAGGAGGCGAGCAGTACTTC	CASSSKRLGGEQYF
TRBD2	12	TRBV10-3	-	TRBJ2-7	TGTGCCATCAGGACTAGCGGAGACGAGCAGTACTTC	CAIRTSGDEQYF
-	17	TRBV28	once	TRBJ1-6	TGTGCCAGCAGTTCTACAGCGGGAGAAAGGTATAATTCACCCCTCCACTTT	CASSSTAGERYNSPLHF
-	15	TRBV3-1/TRBV3-2	-	TRBJ2-3	TGTGCCAGCAGCCCCCGACTAGGAGTCCCAGATACGCAGTATTTT	CASSPRLGVPDTQYF
-	11	TRBV20-1	-	TRBJ2-7	TGCAGTGCCGAAAATCGAGGGGAGCAGTACTTC	CSAENRGEQYF
TRBD2	17	TRBV14	-	TRBJ2-7	TGTGCCAGCAGCCTAGAGCTCGCTAGCGGAGTCTCCTACGAGCAGTACTTC	CASSLELASGVSYEQYF
-	13	TRBV10-3	-	TRBJ1-6	TGTGCCATCAGTGAGTCCCTTTATTCACCCCTCCACTTT	CAISESLYSPLHF
TRBD1	17	TRBV28	-	TRBJ1-5	TGTGCCAGCATTCCCGACAGGGGGCTGTCGAGCAATCAGCCCCAGCATTTT	CASIPDRGLSSNQPQHF
-	13	TRBV10-2	-	TRBJ1-5	TGCGCCAGCAGTGAGATAAGCAATCAGCCCCAGCATTTT	CASSEISNQPQHF
-	13	TRBV12-3/TRBV12-4	-	TRBJ1-2	TGTGCCAGCAGTTTAAGCCAATCGTATGGCTACACCTTC	CASSLSQSYGYTF
TRBD1	14	TRBV6-5	-	TRBJ2-7	TGTGCCAGCACCAAGGGACAGGATGCATACGAGCAGTACTTC	CASTKGQDAYEQYF